The clone carrying this T cell receptor beta chain is deemed medium-sized. Its antigen is undetermined. These data belong to a study of metastatic and nonmetastatic thyroid tumors. The germline V gene encodes CDR1 MNHNS and CDR2 SASEGT. V was pared by 5 bases and J by 0 bases, with 17 bases between. The CDR3 spans 16 residues. Study-level findings and limits: According to reports, the diversity of TCR beta was significantly higher in malignant thyroid tumors than in benign nodules, and this held in both blood and tumor samples.

Patients underwent thyroid surgery, and none had received any treatment before it. Per the study methods: CDR3 differences across clinicopathological groups were used to build a distant-metastasis classifier for papillary thyroid cancer. TCRdb reprocessed the PCR reads using MiXCR. None of the V and J calls come from the authors' own analysis; TCRdb made them. The sample gives about 15,000 clones, roughly a fifth of which show up once; roughly 14% is in the top ten. The sequence was collected from a female donor with papillary thyroid cancer or a benign thyroid nodule (not recorded which). Some clones in this sample may be carry-over from other donors' samples. Sequenced sample: blood. The V and J genes are TRBV6-1 and TRBJ2-7, with D perhaps being TRBD1 or TRBD2 (5 bases each). The DNA of the CDR3 is TGTGCCAGCAGTAGAGGGACGCCAACCCTCTCCTACGAGCAGTACTTC. Residues: CASSRGTPTLSYEQYF.